This TCR beta chain derives from a study of blood T cell repertoires in COVID-19. Study context: Specimens from acute and convalescent COVID-19 originated in the United States, Italy and Spain. Sample material is recorded as cDNA or gDNA derived from T cells, B-cell-depleted T cells, or PBMCs.

V gave up 7 bases and J gave up 8 bases; unmatched junction bases: 19. The CDR3 extends over 17 amino acids. Germline CDR1 is MNHEY and CDR2 is SVGEGT. Methods used by the authors: Amplification of reference gene primers provided the estimated nucleated cell counts. Measured with immunoSEQ multiplex PCR; TCRdb has only the in-frame clones, and not every one. The V and J calls and clone size were taken over from that table, and D and trimming were inferred from the DNA. The sample has tens of thousands of clones; approximately 91% are singletons. The genes are TRBV6-2 or TRBV6-3 and TRBJ2-1, with 8 bases lining up with TRBD1. Sequencing input: peripheral blood. The clonotype originates from a man between 65 and 85 years old with active or convalescent COVID-19. The DNA of the CDR3 is TGTGCCAGCAACCCAGACAGGGGTTTTTTTGTCGGGGATGAGCAGTTCTTC. Protein product: CASNPDRGFFVGDEQFF.